This T cell receptor beta chain was found in a study of cytomegalovirus exposure and HLA in healthy donors listed by TCRdb under 2017. Context from the whole study: According to an earlier analysis of around 600 of the donors, about 179 million T cells yielded roughly 100 million unique TCR beta sequences and 276 Gb of sequence data. HLA typing included class I and class II loci at four-digit resolution. Across approximately 400 genotyped donors of the cohort, an average of approximately 200,000 unique TCR beta nucleotide sequences per donor were sequenced, and approximately 17% of those sequences were non-productive. Every repertoire in the discovery cohort had been generated on one and the same sequencing platform. To study patterns of TCR occurrence, a later analysis re-analyzed previously published TCR beta repertoires from 666 donors and added high-resolution HLA genotyping. Because of strong linkage in the cohort, five DR-DQ haplotypes were treated as single units for association and clustering. To predict cytomegalovirus infection status, the study brought together high-throughput TCR immunosequencing, statistical association of individual TCRs with disease status, and machine learning. The study aimed to test whether signatures of past pathogen exposure could be identified by cataloging public T cell receptors. Besides the first cohort of roughly 700 subjects, a separate validation cohort made up of around 120 different subjects was used. Donor age, sex, ethnicity and CMV serostatus were collected together with the repertoire data. In a later genetic analysis, genome-wide SNP genotypes for about three fifths of the 666 donors were used, and that subset was treated as a discovery cohort. Roughly 300 gigabases of sequencing data and around 80 million unique TCR sequences made up an early release that covered roughly 670 HLA-typed donors. The study profiled the T cell repertoires of 550 to 700 subjects by immunosequencing and related them to cytomegalovirus serostatus. In an earlier analysis of around 540 of the donors, high-throughput TCR beta sequencing was used to judge whether each TCR beta V gene segment behaved as functional or pseudogenic. The number of typed donors differed by locus: roughly 620-630 for A, B, C, DRB1 and DQB1; about 520 for DQA1; 606 for DPA1; and around 470 for DPB1. The genetic ancestry cluster associated with self-reported Caucasian donors included about 81% of the approximately 400 genotyped donors. In the later analysis, no new phenotypic data were used to find candidate immune exposures; instead, reliance was placed on TCR beta sequences and their occurrence across donors. What the research found in general, with its limitations: The study listed approximately 160 TCR beta chains as associated with cytomegalovirus. The earlier analysis of around 600 of the donors excluded around 17 rarely observed V segments, including chromosome 9 orphons, because counts were too low. Cytomegalovirus status was reported to be diagnosed by the classifier with high specificity and sensitivity in both the original and validation cohorts. Because the 87-base-pair reads could not distinguish some IMGT-functional V segments, including TRBV6-2 and TRBV6-3, those segments were excluded. Several of the top co-occurrence clusters appeared to be linked to parvovirus B19, influenza, CMV and Epstein-Barr virus, according to a later analysis. In an earlier analysis of 500 to 650 of the donors, most TCR beta V segments appeared in productive rearrangements about 90% or about 30% of the time, broadly matching IMGT annotations. The only immune exposure information available for the cohort was CMV serostatus. Most TCR sequences were observed very rarely across donors, whereas some public TCRs were present in many individuals. A further reported finding was that TCR beta sequences accurately predicted the HLA-A and HLA-B alleles for most subjects in the first cohort. Most CMV-associated TCR beta chains appeared to be HLA-restricted in a later analysis, and the HLA associations seemed to be driven largely by CMV exposure. The cohort was sequenced for TCR beta chains only, and without alpha or paired-chain data the features that could be detected were limited. It was suggested by the authors that the approach could potentially be generalized to other disease states and immunological phenotypes. Linkage disequilibrium might explain the correlated functional status among segregating V segments, but an unknown experimental factor could not be excluded. At a false discovery rate of 0.05, a later analysis linked 16,951 TCR beta sequences to specific HLA alleles. In a later analysis, HLA-associated TCR beta chains were found to be more clonally expanded and to have lower generation probabilities than equally common non-associated chains. A cluster of highly shared sequence variants was judged likely to represent a technical artifact of the sequencing pipeline. In a later analysis, the rate of TCR association differed among HLA loci, with DRB1 alleles having the most associated TCRs and HLA-C alleles having the fewest. HLA typing was unavailable for some donors at each locus, so association tests used only the typed subset. The presence/absence analyses assumed that sequencing depth was roughly uniform across donors, and that assumption may not be true. An association between a missense DCLRE1C variant and V-gene and J-gene trimming of TCR beta chains was found in a later genetic analysis and replicated in an independent cohort. Strong co-occurrence of HLA alleles, especially DR and DQ, made assigning TCR associations to individual alleles difficult. A few of the identified cytomegalovirus-associated TCR beta chains were confirmed in vitro to be specific for cytomegalovirus antigens. A later genetic analysis reported fewer N-insertions in productive TCRs among donors in an Asian-associated ancestry cluster than the roughly 620-donor mean.

The library came from the immunoSEQ multiplex PCR assay. The multiplex PCR relied on a mix of 60 forward primers for TCR Vbeta segments and 13 reverse primers for TCR Jbeta segments. The CDR3 region of rearranged TCR beta genes was amplified from genomic DNA by a multiplex PCR assay. Amplified TCR beta libraries were sequenced as 87-base-pair reads on the Illumina HiSeq System. In the paper's pipeline: Across the roughly 670 repertoires, a later analysis counted approximately 75 million unique TCR beta chains, about 10 million of which were shared by at least two donors. Raw reads were error-corrected and collapsed into unique sequences with a nearest-neighbor algorithm that merged closely related sequences to remove PCR and sequencing errors. To assign V, D and J gene segments, CDR3 sequences were aligned to IMGT reference sequences. For a sequence to be retained, a match of at least six nucleotides was required to both a V gene segment and a J gene segment. A rearrangement was called productive if the CDR3 had no stop codons and remained in frame with V and J, and every other rearrangement was called non-productive. CDR3 was defined by IMGT convention, running from the second conserved V-encoded cysteine to the conserved J-encoded phenylalanine. Sequences without an unambiguous match to a single V gene segment were excluded from the earlier analysis of 500 to 700 of the donors. An earlier analysis of roughly 590 of the donors called V segments functional above 56.7% productive rearrangements and segregating when the between-donor standard deviation exceeded 5%. A statistical classification framework was developed to diagnose cytomegalovirus status using the catalog of TCR beta chain sequences. In a later analysis, TCR nucleotide sequences were compared against IMGT/GENE-DB human TR gene sequences so that V and J genes could be assigned. Using the TCRdist pipeline, a later analysis assigned CDR3 sequences along with most-parsimonious VDJ recombination scenarios. In a later analysis, every TCR beta chain was defined by the combination of its CDR3 amino acid sequence and its V-gene family, and reads without a unique V-gene family were dropped. In a later analysis, 450 to 600 highly shared, low-generation-probability nucleotide sequences were removed to address suspected cross-contamination and a sequencing artifact. In a later analysis, a clonal expansion index for each public chain was calculated from normalized within-repertoire ranks of inferred template counts. Generation probabilities in a later analysis came from a VDJ recombination model fitted to out-of-frame rearrangements, and those results were checked against IGoR. In a later analysis, TCR-TCR, TCR-HLA and TCR-CMV co-occurrence was scored with hypergeometric tests, and a repertoire-size bias correction was applied to TCR pairs. In a later analysis, false discovery rates were estimated by permuting HLA or CMV assignments 20 times. In a later analysis, co-occurring TCRs were grouped using DBSCAN, with TCRdist sequence similarity added in when clustering inside HLA-allele-positive subsets. For co-occurrence clustering, repertoires with fewer than 30,000 or more than 120,000 public chains were excluded, along with five repertoires with anomalous nucleotide sharing. In its TCRdb copy, this immuneACCESS table keeps in-frame sequences only and misses some clones. Where compared with another copy, unresolved V genes explain less than half of these, and the others have no known cause. V and J calls and clone size follow that table, whereas D and trimming were derived from the DNA. Within this sample are roughly 70,000 clones, with roughly four fifths of them counted one time only. The ten largest clones capture 1.9% of the sample.

Of note for this clone: No cognate antigen has been identified for it. Qualities for individual bases were not recorded, and no much larger clone is one base off.

V and J are trimmed by 6 bases and 6 bases, and the gene matches miss 8 bases of the junction. Via the germline V gene, CDR1 is SNHLY and CDR2 FYNNEI. Counted from cysteine to phenylalanine, this CDR3 has 14 amino acids. The retained sequence is limited to the CDR3, 42 bases, with the frame set at the first base. The cohort was made up of roughly 670 healthy bone marrow donors. All cohort members were sampled while nominally healthy, although unrecorded immune exposures were likely present. The donor tested CMV seronegative, placing the donor among the approximately 360 seronegative members of the cohort. Every donor gave a peripheral blood sample, and the peripheral blood mononuclear cells from that sample were used for TCR beta sequencing. Genomic DNA extraction from the blood cell samples was performed with the Qiagen DNeasy Blood Extraction Kit.

The sequenced material came from PBMCs. Here the chain combines TRBV2 and TRBJ2-7, and 10 junctional nucleotides match TRBD1. The sequence derives from a man aged 18 to 35 in good health and CMV-seronegative. For the CDR3, the sequence is CASRGTGDVSEQYF. The nucleotide sequence is TGTGCCAGCAGAGGGACAGGGGATGTCAGCGAGCAGTACTTC. Beyond the CDR3, the reference TRBV2 and TRBJ2-7 genes provide the residues; the full variable domain reads: EPEVTQTPSHQVTQMGQEVILRCVPISNHLYFYWYRQILGQKVEFLVSFYNNEISEKSEIFDDQFSVERPDGSNFTLKIRSTKLEDSAMYFCASRGTGDVSEQYFGPGTRLTVT.